The clone carrying this T cell receptor (beta chain) came up many times. Its antigen is unidentified. The V segment lost 2 bases and the J segment 4 bases; nucleotides outside the gene matches: 2. The CDR3 is 13 residues long. Germline V gene sequence: CDR1 SGHRS, CDR2 YFSETQ. This sample was included in a study of T-cell memory formation after mild COVID-19. Study at large: Most TCR clusters belonged to a single donor. Study observations and caveats: The CD4+ clones that contracted clustered mainly within CM and EM, and the CD8+ clones concentrated in EMRA. CD4/CD8 balance characterized clones contracting day 15 to 85, and CD4+ skew characterized later expanders.

TCRdb analysed the 5' RACE reads with MiXCR anew, one entry per CDR3 protein. Among 350,000 or so distinct CDR3 sequences listed, roughly 20% were seen once. The sample was PBMCs or a T cell subset sorted from them (not recorded which). This rearrangement joins TRBV5-1 to TRBJ2-5; 7 bases match TRBD1. The sequence came from a man younger than 30 who had mild COVID-19 (a few samples of this study predate the infection). Cell type and time point are not known. The chain's CDR3 is CASSLEGAETQYF. CDR3 DNA: TGCGCCAGCAGCTTAGAGGGGGCAGAGACCCAGTACTTC.